This T cell receptor (beta chain) is drawn from a study of blood T cell repertoires in COVID-19. Looking at the study overall: The samples span acute and convalescent COVID-19 from the United States, Italy and Spain. Sources were T cells, B-cell-depleted T cells, or PBMCs; the material itself was cDNA or gDNA.

Source study methods: Nucleated cell counts were estimated from reference gene primer amplification. Only in-frame clones appear in the TCRdb table, and some are missing; sequencing was by immunoSEQ multiplex PCR. V and J calls and clone size come straight from that table; D and trimming were deduced from the DNA. The sample shows some 90,000 clones, roughly nine tenths of them seen only once. Deletions cut 0 bases from V and 7 bases from J, with 11 bases between. Germline CDR1 and CDR2: SGHDT and YYEEEE. The CDR3 length is 14 residues. V is TRBV5-6 and J is TRBJ2-1; D not resolved. Sample: peripheral blood. This TCR came from a man aged 50-59 years with acute or convalescent COVID-19. The CDR3 is CASSLVAGRNEQFF. The CDR3 DNA reads TGTGCCAGCAGCTTGGTGGCAGGAAGAAATGAGCAGTTCTTC.